This T cell receptor (beta chain) was sequenced for a study of shared clonotypes between healthy human individuals. Germline CDR1 reads MNHNY; CDR2 reads SVGAGI (reference sequence). V lost 6 bases to trimming and J lost 3 bases; unmatched junction nucleotides: 10. The CDR3 runs to 16 residues. The repertoire was sequenced with immunoSEQ multiplex PCR; TCRdb's copy has only in-frame clones and lacks some. The table records hundreds of thousands of clones, roughly 72% of them present only once. The TCR was taken from a woman in her 40s in good health. Some clones in this sample may be carry-over from other donors' samples. The specimen was PBMCs. The chain employs TRBV6-6 and TRBJ2-1; 8 positions match TRBD2. In DNA form, the CDR3 reads TGTGCCAGCAGCCCTCGGGCTAGCGGGTTCTACAATGAGCAGTTCTTC. This gives the protein CASSPRASGFYNEQFF.